The TCR beta chain under discussion was sequenced for a study of T cells expressing NK-cell markers. UMI-tagged 5'RACE template switching yielded the TCR beta cDNA. TCRdb reprocessed the 5' RACE reads; each CDR3 protein has one entry and no DNA is given. The sample table sets out roughly 180,000 distinct CDR3 sequences. From germline, CDR1 is DFQATT and CDR2 SNEGSKA (reference sequence). The CDR3 has 13 residues. Sequenced input: blood T cells: a sorted CD56 or NKG2C T cell subset, CD4+ or CD8+ T cells, or bulk PBMC T cells (not recorded which). The clonotype originates from a woman between 18 and 70 years old in good health. V usage is TRBV20-1 and J usage is TRBJ2-7; TCRdb gives TRBD1 as the D gene, but with no DNA this cannot be confirmed. The chain's CDR3 is CSAKVGREYEQYF.